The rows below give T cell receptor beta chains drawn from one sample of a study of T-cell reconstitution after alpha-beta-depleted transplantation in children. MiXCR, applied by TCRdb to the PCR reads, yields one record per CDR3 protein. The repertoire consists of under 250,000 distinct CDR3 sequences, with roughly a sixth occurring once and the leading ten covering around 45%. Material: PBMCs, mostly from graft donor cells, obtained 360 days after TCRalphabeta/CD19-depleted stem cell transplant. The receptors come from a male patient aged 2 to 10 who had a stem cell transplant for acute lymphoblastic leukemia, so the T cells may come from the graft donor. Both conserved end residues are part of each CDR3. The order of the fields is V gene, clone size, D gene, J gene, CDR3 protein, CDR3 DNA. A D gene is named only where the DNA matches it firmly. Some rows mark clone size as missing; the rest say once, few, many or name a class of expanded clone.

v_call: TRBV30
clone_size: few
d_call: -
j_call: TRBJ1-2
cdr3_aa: CAWSGYGYTF
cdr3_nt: TGTGCCTGGAGTGGATATGGCTACACCTTC

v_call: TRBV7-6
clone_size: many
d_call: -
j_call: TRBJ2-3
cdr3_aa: CASSSPPGLRTDTQYF
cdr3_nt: TGTGCCAGCAGTTCCCCCCCGGGACTTCGCACAGATACGCAGTATTTT

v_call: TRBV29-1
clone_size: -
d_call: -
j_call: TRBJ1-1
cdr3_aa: CSVVGGGGARTEAFF
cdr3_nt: TGCAGCGTTGTAGGGGGGGGCGGTGCGCGCACTGAAGCTTTCTTT

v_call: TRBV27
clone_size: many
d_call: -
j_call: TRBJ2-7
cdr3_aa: CASSLDWDSYEQYF
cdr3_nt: TGTGCCAGCAGTTTAGATTGGGACTCCTACGAGCAGTACTTC

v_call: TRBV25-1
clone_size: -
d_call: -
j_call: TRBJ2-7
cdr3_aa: CASSETGGRLLGQYF
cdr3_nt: TGTGCCAGCAGTGAAACCGGGGGCAGACTTCTCGGGCAGTACTTC

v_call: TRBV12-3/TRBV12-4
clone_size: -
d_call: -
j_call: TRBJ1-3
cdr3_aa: CASSLPGSSSGNTIYF
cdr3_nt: TGTGCCAGCAGTTTGCCGGGGTCCAGCTCTGGAAACACCATATATTTT

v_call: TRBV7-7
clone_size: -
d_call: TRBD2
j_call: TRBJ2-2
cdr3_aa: CASSITSGANTGELFF
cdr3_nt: TGTGCCAGCAGCATAACTAGCGGGGCGAACACCGGGGAGCTGTTTTTT

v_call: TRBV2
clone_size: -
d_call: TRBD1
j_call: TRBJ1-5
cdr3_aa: CASMGRGLDQPQHF
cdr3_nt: TGTGCCAGTATGGGGAGGGGGCTCGATCAGCCCCAGCATTTT

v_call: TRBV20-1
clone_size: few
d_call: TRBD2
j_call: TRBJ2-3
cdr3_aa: CSARDWTSGSLDTQYF
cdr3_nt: TGCAGTGCTAGAGATTGGACTAGCGGGTCCTTGGATACGCAGTATTTT

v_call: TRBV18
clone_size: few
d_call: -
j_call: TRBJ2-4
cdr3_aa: CASSPERLAKNIQYF
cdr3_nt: TGTGCCAGCTCCCCGGAGCGCCTAGCCAAAAACATTCAGTACTTC

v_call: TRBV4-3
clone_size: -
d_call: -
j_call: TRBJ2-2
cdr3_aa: CASRTVGNTGELFF
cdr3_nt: TGCGCCAGCAGGACAGTCGGAAACACCGGGGAGCTGTTTTTT

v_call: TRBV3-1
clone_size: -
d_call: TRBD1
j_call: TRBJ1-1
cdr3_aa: CASSLRTGGTEAFF
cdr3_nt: TGTGCCAGCAGCCTTAGGACAGGGGGCACTGAAGCTTTCTTT

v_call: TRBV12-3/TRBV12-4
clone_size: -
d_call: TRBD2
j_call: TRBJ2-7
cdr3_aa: CASSLDSGLAGGSSYEQYF
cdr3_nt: TGTGCCAGCAGTTTGGATAGCGGGCTAGCGGGAGGTTCTTCCTACGAGCAGTACTTC

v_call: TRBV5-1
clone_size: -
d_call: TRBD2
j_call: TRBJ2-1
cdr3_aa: CASGSRGAGGNEQFF
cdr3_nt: TGCGCCAGCGGGTCGCGGGGGGCCGGGGGCAATGAGCAGTTCTTC

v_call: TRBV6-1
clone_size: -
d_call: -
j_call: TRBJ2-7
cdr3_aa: CASTPRGVGLGEQYF
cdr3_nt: TGTGCCAGCACCCCCCGGGGAGTGGGTCTTGGCGAGCAGTACTTC

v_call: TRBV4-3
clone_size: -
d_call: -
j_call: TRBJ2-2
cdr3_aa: CASSQDSPGSGELFF
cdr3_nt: TGCGCCAGCAGCCAAGATTCCCCGGGGTCCGGGGAGCTGTTTTTT

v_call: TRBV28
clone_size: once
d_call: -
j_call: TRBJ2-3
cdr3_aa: CASSLYLDTSDTQYF
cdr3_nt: TGTGCCAGCAGTCTGTATCTGGATACCTCAGATACGCAGTATTTT

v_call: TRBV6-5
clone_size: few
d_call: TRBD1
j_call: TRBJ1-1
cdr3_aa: CASSPGGSGTEAFF
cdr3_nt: TGTGCCAGCAGCCCAGGGGGGTCGGGCACTGAAGCTTTCTTT

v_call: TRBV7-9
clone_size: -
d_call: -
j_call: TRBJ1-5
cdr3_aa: CASSLGTDSSNQPQHF
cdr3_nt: TGTGCCAGCAGCTTAGGGACAGACTCCTCCAATCAGCCCCAGCATTTT

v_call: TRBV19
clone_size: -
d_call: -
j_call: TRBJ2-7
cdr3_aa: CASGDEQYF
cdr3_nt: TGTGCCAGCGGTGACGAGCAGTACTTC

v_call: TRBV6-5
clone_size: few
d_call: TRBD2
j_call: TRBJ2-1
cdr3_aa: CASSSSGPYNEQFF
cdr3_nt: TGTGCCAGCAGTTCTAGCGGGCCCTACAATGAGCAGTTCTTC

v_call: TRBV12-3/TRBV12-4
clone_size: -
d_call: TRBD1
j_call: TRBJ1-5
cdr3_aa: CASSGTGGGQPQHF
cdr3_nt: TGTGCCAGCAGTGGGACAGGGGGCGGTCAGCCCCAGCATTTT